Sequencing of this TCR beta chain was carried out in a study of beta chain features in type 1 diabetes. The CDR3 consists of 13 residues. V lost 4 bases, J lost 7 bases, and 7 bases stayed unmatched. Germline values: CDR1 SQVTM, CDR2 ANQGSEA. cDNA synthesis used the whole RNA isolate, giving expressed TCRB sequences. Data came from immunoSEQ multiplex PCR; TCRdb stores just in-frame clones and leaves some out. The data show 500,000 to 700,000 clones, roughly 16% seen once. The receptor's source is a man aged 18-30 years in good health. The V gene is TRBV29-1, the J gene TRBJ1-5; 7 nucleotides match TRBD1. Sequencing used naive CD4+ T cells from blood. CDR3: CSVAAGGTQPQHF. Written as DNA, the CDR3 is TGCAGCGTTGCGGCAGGGGGTACACAGCCCCAGCATTTT.